A single T cell receptor beta chain is shown here with its context. Germline CDR1 and CDR2: SEHNR and FQNEAQ (reference sequence). Deletions cut 7 bases from V and 6 bases from J, with 24 bases between. The CDR3 loop spans 16 amino acids. The sample comes from a study of identical twins. Template switching (which added a universal primer site) was used, and cDNA carried unique molecular identifiers. From the 5' RACE reads, TCRdb called clonotypes with MiXCR, one entry per CDR3 protein. Of just over 500,000 distinct CDR3 sequences in the sample, 20% to 25% were seen once. A further study also used this sample, focusing on T cells expressing NK-cell markers. That source notes: The study drew TCR beta repertoires from sorted CD3+CD56+NKG2C+, CD3+CD56+NKG2C- and CD3+CD56-NKG2C+ T cells. Several experiments added an anti-gamma-delta TCR antibody to sort only alpha-beta TCR T cells.

This clonotype originated in a woman aged 18-30 years in good health. This chain joins TRBV7-9 and TRBJ1-1; TRBD1 is a possible D gene (5 bases). The sequenced sample was CD4+ T cells sorted from blood. The CDR3 protein is CASIPSTSGPGSEAFF. CDR3 nucleotide sequence: TGTGCCAGCATCCCATCGACCTCAGGGCCGGGGTCTGAAGCTTTCTTT.